The 7 T cell receptor beta chains presented below share a single source sample, sequenced in a study of T cells in localized non-small cell lung cancer. Data came from immunoSEQ multiplex PCR; TCRdb stores just in-frame clones and leaves some out. The repertoire holds about 43,000 clones, with around nine tenths as singletons. Sequencing used PBMCs, obtained before any cancer treatment. These receptors were obtained from a woman between 35 and 75 years old with stage II lung adenocarcinoma.

The gene calls are TRBV20-1 and TRBJ2-7; D is uncertain. The CDR3 runs to 11 residues. The germline CDR1 and CDR2 sequences are DFQATT and SNEGSKA (reference sequence). V dropped 4 bases and J dropped 1 base, with 5 bases sitting between them. The CDR3 DNA reads as TGCAGTGCTACCGGGTCCTACGAGCAGTACTTC. Translated: CSATGSYEQYF.

The rearrangement uses TRBV9 and TRBJ1-5; 9 positions agree with TRBD1. Trimming cost V 3 bases and J 5 bases; bases outside gene matches: 3. Germline CDR1 SGDLS, CDR2 YYNGEE. The CDR3 has 14 amino acids. The CDR3 region is CASSGRTGDQPQHF. CDR3 DNA sequence: TGTGCCAGCAGCGGCCGGACAGGGGATCAGCCCCAGCATTTT.

CDR3 bases: TGCGCCAGCAGCCGAAGGAGGAACACTGAAGCTTTCTTT. This sequence encodes CASSRRRNTEAFF. This chain links TRBV10-1 with TRBJ1-1; D not certain. CDR1 is WNHNN and CDR2 is SYGVQD in the germline V gene (reference sequence). The CDR3 is made up of 13 amino acids. Trimming took 6 bases from V and 1 from J, leaving 9 bases between them.

The chain recombines TRBV5-1 with TRBJ2-3; TRBD2 aligns across 11 bases. Germline assignment: CDR1 SGHRS and CDR2 YFSETQ. V lost 5 bases, J lost 2 bases, and 7 bases stayed unmatched. The CDR3 runs 16 residues. This CDR3 reads CASRLTSGTHTDTQYF. The CDR3 coding sequence is TGCGCCAGCAGGTTGACTAGCGGGACACACACAGATACGCAGTATTTT.

The CDR3 region is CASSLHAWGTSYNEQFF. Here the CDR3 DNA reads TGTGCCAGCAGCTTGCACGCATGGGGGACTTCTTACAATGAGCAGTTCTTC. This chain links TRBV5-6 with TRBJ2-1; tentatively, D is TRBD2 (6 bases). This CDR3 region has 17 residues. CDR1 is SGHDT and CDR2 is YYEEEE in the germline V gene. The V end was cut by 1 base, the J end by 4 bases, with 18 bases between. Based on the CDR3 plus reference TRBV5-6 and TRBJ2-1, the full variable domain is DAGVTQSPTHLIKTRGQQVTLRCSPKSGHDTVSWYQQALGQGPQFIFQYYEEEERQRGNFPDRFSGHQFPNYSSELNVNALLLGDSALYLCASSLHAWGTSYNEQFFGPGTRLTVL.

The J gene is TRBJ2-5, the V gene TRBV7-3, with TRBD1 matching 7 bases. The CDR3 covers 14 residues. The trim removed 5 bases at V and 1 base at J, leaving 4 bases unmatched. Germline CDR1 is SGHTA and CDR2 is FQGTGA. CDR3 sequence reads: CASSQDRRQETQYF. As DNA, the CDR3 is TGTGCCAGCAGCCAGGACAGGCGCCAAGAGACCCAGTACTTC.

The V and J genes are TRBV4-2 and TRBJ2-1, with TRBD2 as a possible D gene (6 bases). This CDR3 is built from 15 residues. Germline V CDR1 and CDR2: LGHNA, YNFKEQ. V lost 0 bases, J lost 2 bases, and 8 bases lay in between. CDR3: CASSQDRGTYNEQFF. The CDR3 nucleotides read TGTGCCAGCAGCCAAGATCGGGGGACCTACAATGAGCAGTTCTTC.